Given below is one TCR beta chain in context. Its cognate antigen is unknown. In germline, CDR1 is SGHRS, CDR2 YFSETQ. CDR3 size: 11 residues. V lost 0 bases, J lost 5 bases, and 2 bases lay in between. TCRdb's table, derived via immunoSEQ multiplex PCR, lists solely in-frame clones and lacks some. The table records more than 150,000 clones, 85% to 95% of them present only once. This sample was included in a study of T cell responses to AZD1222 COVID-19 vaccine. Study-level background: Second-dose recipients at about 4 or about 12 weeks were treated as one pooled group.

General study findings and limits: Most donors were white British and more were female, and clonal diversity was possibly underestimated. Breadth and depth of Spike-specific TCRs rose after two AZD1222 doses. Across the whole spike, CD4 TCRs peaked at regions 160-218 and 743-854.

The chain couples TRBV5-1 to TRBJ1-1; D gene uncertain. Sequencing was performed on peripheral blood, taken on day 0 of AZD1222 vaccination. This clonotype was obtained from an adult in good health. CDR3 residues: CASSLETEAFF. As DNA, the CDR3 is TGCGCCAGCAGCTTGGAGACTGAAGCTTTCTTT.